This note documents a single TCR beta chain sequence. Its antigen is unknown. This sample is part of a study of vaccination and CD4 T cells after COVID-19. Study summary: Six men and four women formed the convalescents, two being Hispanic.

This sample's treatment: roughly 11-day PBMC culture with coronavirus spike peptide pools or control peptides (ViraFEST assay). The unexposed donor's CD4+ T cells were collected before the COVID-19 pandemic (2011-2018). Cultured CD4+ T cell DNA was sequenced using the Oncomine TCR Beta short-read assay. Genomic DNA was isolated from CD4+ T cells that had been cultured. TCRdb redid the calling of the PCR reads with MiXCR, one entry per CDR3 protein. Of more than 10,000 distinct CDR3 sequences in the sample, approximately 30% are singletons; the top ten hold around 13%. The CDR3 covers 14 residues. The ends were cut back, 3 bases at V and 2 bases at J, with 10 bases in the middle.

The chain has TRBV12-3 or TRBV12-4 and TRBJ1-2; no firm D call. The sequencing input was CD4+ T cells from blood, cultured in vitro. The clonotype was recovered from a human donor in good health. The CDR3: CASSFGQTNYGYTF. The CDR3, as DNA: TGTGCCAGCAGTTTTGGGCAAACGAACTATGGCTACACCTTC.